These 32 T cell receptor beta chains came from one sample sequenced in a study of regulatory T cells in long-lasting Graves disease (dated by TCRdb to about 2021). The sample's time point label, decoded: newly diagnosed GD, antithyroid drugs for less than 3 months. For both TCR sequencing and RNA sequencing, RNA was extracted from PBMCs using TRIzol. The library was generated by multiplex PCR. The data were produced on an Illumina HiSeq 4000. CDR3 regions were amplified by Arm-PCR with iRepertoire HTBI primers to construct TCR beta libraries. TCRdb reprocessed the public reads (quality trimming at Q25 with fastp, clone calling with MiXCR) and kept in-frame beta chains. Each CDR3 protein gets just one entry, which takes the most common genes and DNA from the rows behind it. This sample holds 400,000 to 500,000 distinct CDR3 sequences; 15% were observed only once. About 7.6% of the sample belongs to the ten largest clones.

Separately, the same data were catalogued under a study of T cells in Graves' hyperthyroidism and ophthalmopathy.

This material consisted of peripheral blood mononuclear cells (PBMCs), taken at new diagnosis, from a patient treated with antithyroid drugs. Every receptor here comes from a woman aged 40 to 50 with Graves disease. Donor details come from another sample of the same person, matched by shared clones.

The chain recombines TRBV20-1 with TRBJ1-1; D remains ambiguous. V lost 1 base and J 6 bases, leaving 24 bases between the germline ends. The CDR3 runs to 17 residues. Germline CDR1 DFQATT, CDR2 SNEGSKA (reference sequence). The CDR3 sequence: CSARAPFLRRAKAEAFF. The CDR3 DNA is TGCAGTGCTAGAGCTCCTTTTCTTCGACGGGCGAAGGCTGAAGCTTTCTTT.

This chain uses TRBV7-3 with TRBJ1-2; 9 nucleotides align to TRBD1. The CDR3 spans 13 residues. Germline V gene data show CDR1 as SGHTA and CDR2 as FQGTGA. Germline trimming cut 9 bases from V and 8 bases from J; bases unmatched to any gene: 10. In DNA form, the CDR3 reads TGTGCCAGTTTACACAGGGGGCAAGGAGGCTACACCTTC. It yields the protein CASLHRGQGGYTF.

The table lists this clonotype with a few counts. V usage is TRBV5-6 and J usage is TRBJ2-1, with D tentatively TRBD2 (6 bases). The CDR3 loop spans 16 amino acids. Trimming shortened V by 0 bases and J by 3 bases, and 13 bases separated the two germline ends. CDR1 SGHDT and CDR2 YYEEEE come from the germline V gene. The CDR3 bases are TGTGCCAGCAGCTTGGCCGGGGAGGCTCGCTACAATGAGCAGTTCTTC. Translating gives CASSLAGEARYNEQFF.

This clonotype has only one observation. The chain carries TRBV5-1 and TRBJ2-2, with D unclear. CDR1 SGHRS and CDR2 YFSETQ come from the germline V gene. CDR3 length: 14 residues. V lost 6 bases and J 4 bases, leaving 13 bases between the germline ends. CDR3 in DNA: TGCGCCAGCACGGAACGGGCTCCCACCGGGGAGCTGTTTTTT. It is translated as CASTERAPTGELFF.

Only a few counts were recorded for this clonotype. It may be a read error: a sequence one base away is much more abundant. This chain joins TRBV7-3 and TRBJ2-1; 12 nucleotides agree with TRBD2. V lost 5 bases and J lost 6; bases outside the gene matches: 5. CDR1 and CDR2 from the germline V gene are SGHTA and FQGTGA. The CDR3 is made up of 15 amino acids. The CDR3 DNA sequence: TGTGCCAGCAGCAAGACTAGCGGGAGTTTCAATGAGCAGTTCTTC. Protein sequence: CASSKTSGSFNEQFF.

Concerning this clonotype: Possible read error: a much larger clone is one base away. The chain has TRBV5-1 and TRBJ2-2; possibly TRBD2 for D (6 bases). The CDR3 length is 14 residues. Germline V gene data show CDR1 as SGHRS and CDR2 as YFSETQ. This chain's CDR3 is CVSGLTTNTGELFF. The CDR3, as DNA: TGCGTCAGCGGGCTGACTACGAACACCGGGGAGCTGTTTTTT.

V usage is TRBV25-1 and J usage is TRBJ2-1; 10 nucleotides line up with TRBD2. Judging by the DNA end, TRBJ2-3 fits better; the J call may be wrong. This CDR3 is built from 15 residues. CDR1 is MGHDK, CDR2 SYGVNS, per germline. CDR3 in amino acids: CASSGLAGRRDTQYF. The CDR3 DNA sequence: TGTGCCAGCAGTGGACTAGCGGGTCGAAGGGATACGCAGTATTTT.

This clonotype came up many times. The CDR3 loop is CASRGGGPGYTF. The DNA of the CDR3 is TGTGCCAGCAGGGGAGGAGGGCCTGGCTACACCTTC. The J gene is TRBJ1-2, the V gene TRBV2; D remains unclear. Deletions cut 6 bases from V and 7 bases from J, with 12 bases between. Germline CDR1 SNHLY, CDR2 FYNNEI. The CDR3 extends over 12 amino acids. The full variable domain, in which reference TRBV2 and TRBJ1-2 provide the parts outside the CDR3, is EPEVTQTPSHQVTQMGQEVILRCVPISNHLYFYWYRQILGQKVEFLVSFYNNEISEKSEIFDDQFSVERPDGSNFTLKIRSTKLEDSAMYFCASRGGGPGYTFGSGTRLTVV.

This clonotype was seen a handful of times. This chain links TRBV13 with TRBJ2-7; 7 bases map to TRBD2. CDR3 length: 14 amino acids. J was trimmed by 6 bases and V by 4 bases; bases with no gene match: 9. CDR1 is PRHDT and CDR2 is FYEKMQ in the germline V gene (reference sequence). CDR3 DNA: TGTGCCAGCAGCTGGGAGGGCGTCAGATCCGAGCAGTACTTC. It codes for CASSWEGVRSEQYF.

This clonotype was found many times. The chain recombines TRBV28 with TRBJ2-3; D may match TRBD1 or TRBD2 (6 bases each). The DNA end favors TRBJ2-7, so the J call may be wrong. The length of the CDR3 is 14 residues. Germline-derived CDR1 and CDR2 are MDHEN and SYDVKM. CDR3 in DNA: TGTGCCAGCAAAAGGGGGGAACTATTATACGAGCAGTACTTC. This translates into CASKRGELLYEQYF.

This clonotype came up a few times. In nucleotides, the CDR3 is TGTGCCAGTAGTCGAGGACTAGCGGGAGCCGAGCAGTACTTC. The encoded protein is CASSRGLAGAEQYF. This chain connects TRBV19 to TRBJ2-7, with 13 nucleotides matching TRBD2. This CDR3 has 14 amino acids. Looked up from germline, CDR1 is LNHDA and CDR2 is SQIVND (reference sequence). Trimming removed 5 bases from V and 6 bases from J; junction bases left unmatched: 4.

This clonotype was seen repeatedly, ten times or more. The chain uses TRBV10-3 and TRBJ2-1; D possibly corresponds to TRBD2 (6 bases). Per the germline V gene, CDR1 is ENHRY and CDR2 is SYGVKD. The V end lost 4 bases, the J end lost 2 bases, and 9 bases lay between the germline ends. The length of the CDR3 is 14 residues. The CDR3 coding sequence is TGTGCCATCAGTGGGGGGGAGGCCTACAATGAGCAGTTCTTC. Translating gives CAISGGEAYNEQFF.

This clonotype was detected only a few times. Given a much more abundant clone one base away, this may be a read error. The CDR3 does not close with the conserved phenylalanine or tryptophan, likely indicating a read error. The chain uses TRBV11-1 and TRBJ2-3, with 10 nucleotides matching TRBD2. CDR1 is SGHAT and CDR2 is FQDESV in the germline V gene (reference sequence). With 5 bases clipped from V and 2 bases from J, the junction kept 4 bases outside the gene matches. The CDR3 sequence is 15 residues long. CDR3 region: CASSHTSGNTDTQYS. Here the CDR3 DNA reads TGTGCCAGCAGCCATACTAGCGGGAACACAGATACGCAGTATTCT.

This clonotype was counted at least ten times. The rearrangement links TRBV10-2 to TRBJ2-5, with TRBD2 matching over 7 bases. In germline, CDR1 is WSHSY, CDR2 SAAADI. This CDR3 is 14 amino acids long. V shed 4 bases, J shed 5 bases, and the junction held 7 bases outside the gene matches. The DNA of the CDR3 is TGCGCCAGCAGTGGGGGGAGGGCCATTGAGACCCAGTACTTC. Amino acid sequence: CASSGGRAIETQYF.

The rearrangement uses TRBV6-5 and TRBJ2-1, with 8 positions matching TRBD2. The CDR3 extends over 16 amino acids. Germline-derived CDR1 and CDR2 are MNHEY and SVGAGI. Trimming took 4 bases from V and 2 from J; bases not matched to a gene: 7. As DNA, the CDR3 is TGTGCCAGCAGTTCATCCAGCGGGAGAACCTACAATGAGCAGTTCTTC. This sequence encodes CASSSSSGRTYNEQFF.

CDR3 sequence (DNA): TGTGCCAGTAGTATTCAGGGAAGTGAAGCTTTCTTT. Its protein is CASSIQGSEAFF. V and J are TRBV19 and TRBJ1-1, with D perhaps matching TRBD1 (5 bases). CDR1 is LNHDA, CDR2 SQIVND, per germline (reference sequence). This CDR3 contains 12 residues. Trimming cost V 3 bases and J 7 bases, with 9 bases left between them. Complete variable domain (other parts from reference TRBV19 and TRBJ1-1): DGGITQSPKYLFRKEGQNVTLSCEQNLNHDAMYWYRQDPGQGLRLIYYSQIVNDFQKGDIAEGYSVSREKKESFPLTVTSAQKNPTAFYLCASSIQGSEAFFGQGTRLTVV.

This clonotype was counted between two and nine times. A clone one base away is much larger, so this may be a read error. The V gene is TRBV20-1, the J gene TRBJ2-1; 9 bases line up with TRBD2. This CDR3 region has 16 residues. From germline, CDR1 is DFQATT and CDR2 SNEGSKA (reference sequence). CDR3 in DNA: TGCAGTGCTAGAGATCCGGCGGGAGGGCATTACAGTGAGCAGTTCTTC. Its translation is CSARDPAGGHYSEQFF.

This sequence joins TRBV15 and TRBJ1-1; unclear D gene. This CDR3 has 16 amino acids. Trimming pared 3 bases from V and 1 base from J, leaving 15 bases between. Per the germline V gene, CDR1 is LNHNV and CDR2 is YYDKDF (reference sequence). This CDR3 is CATSSRLGLTNTEAFF. CDR3 in DNA: TGTGCCACCAGCAGCCGGCTTGGACTGACGAACACTGAAGCTTTCTTT.

This clonotype showed up just a few times. The chain uses TRBV18 and TRBJ1-2, with D tentatively TRBD1 (5 bases). Between the trimmed V and J ends, which lost 0 bases and 7 bases, there was a span of 9 bases. Germline lookup yields CDR1 KGHSH and CDR2 LQKENI. There are 13 residues in the CDR3. CDR3 amino acids: CASSPPDTFGYTF. The CDR3 nucleotides are TGTGCCAGCTCACCACCGGACACTTTTGGCTACACCTTC.

This clonotype appeared many times. V is TRBV10-3 and J is TRBJ2-2; TRBD2 matches 10 bases. Germline lookup yields CDR1 ENHRY and CDR2 SYGVKD. This CDR3 is built from 16 residues. With V trimmed by 0 bases and J by 6 bases, 4 bases remained unmatched. As DNA, the CDR3 is TGTGCCATCAGTGAGTCGCCGGGACTAGCGTCCGGGGAGCTGTTTTTT. It specifies CAISESPGLASGELFF.

This clonotype was seen ten or more times. The chain employs TRBV12-3 or TRBV12-4 and TRBJ2-2, with TRBD1 matching 10 bases. This CDR3 comprises 16 residues. V shed 6 bases and J 5 bases; nucleotides not matched to a gene: 9. The CDR3 nucleotides are TGTGCCAGCAGAAAGGCCGGGACAGGGGTAACCGGGGAGCTGTTTTTT. It specifies CASRKAGTGVTGELFF.

Note on this clonotype: Relative to the germline gene, one junction end is altered; a read error may explain this. The chain recombines TRBV2 with TRBJ1-6; D not resolved. CDR1 SNHLY and CDR2 FYNNEI come from the germline V gene. The CDR3 length is 14 residues. This CDR3 reads CASSDGRANSPLYF. The CDR3 bases are TGTGCCAGCAGTGACGGGAGGGCTAATTCACCCCTCTACTTT.

This clonotype came up many times. The chain carries TRBV13 and TRBJ2-7; the match to TRBD1 covers 8 bases. CDR1 is PRHDT and CDR2 is FYEKMQ in the germline V gene (reference sequence). This CDR3 is built from 15 residues. V lost 4 bases to trimming and J lost 4 bases; unmatched junction nucleotides: 9. The CDR3 DNA reads as TGTGCCAGCAGCTCCCGACAGGGGCTGGGGTACGAGCAGTACTTC. Its protein product is CASSSRQGLGYEQYF.

This clonotype was counted at least ten times. CDR3 in amino acids: CASSSVGLSTGAKNIQYF. CDR3 in DNA: TGTGCCAGCAGCTCCGTTGGGTTGAGCACAGGGGCCAAAAACATTCAGTACTTC. V and J are TRBV11-3 and TRBJ2-4; a weak D match, TRBD1 (6 bases). V dropped 4 bases and J dropped 1 base, with 20 bases sitting between them. The germline V gene encodes CDR1 SGHNT and CDR2 YENEEA. The CDR3 has 18 amino acids. The full variable domain, its missing parts supplied by reference TRBV11-3 and TRBJ2-4, is EAGVVQSPRYKIIEKKQPVAFWCNPISGHNTLYWYLQNLGQGPELLIRYENEEAVDDSQLPKDRFSAERLKGVDSTLKIQPAELGDSAVYLCASSSVGLSTGAKNIQYFGAGTRLSVL.

The chain joins TRBV5-8 to TRBJ2-3, with 14 positions matching TRBD2. The V and J ends lost 3 bases and 3 bases, in that order; junction bases with no gene match: 12. Germline V lookup: CDR1 SGHTS, CDR2 YDEGEE. CDR3 length equals 19 residues. CDR3: CASSSRTSGRKGGTDTQYF. In nucleotides, the CDR3 is TGTGCCAGCAGCTCCCGGACTAGCGGGAGGAAAGGCGGGACAGATACGCAGTATTTT.

This clonotype was found once. A read error may be the cause here, since a much bigger clone is one base away. The CDR3 is CASSKQGIHSRERYF. The CDR3 region has the DNA TGTGCCAGCAGTAAACAGGGAATTCATTCTCGGGAGCGGTACTTC. This rearrangement joins TRBV27 to TRBJ2-7, with D perhaps TRBD1 or TRBD2 (6 bases each). CDR3 size: 15 residues. Germline assignment: CDR1 MNHEY and CDR2 SMNVEV (reference sequence).

As for this clonotype: A read error is possible here, since a much larger clone lies one base away. V and J are TRBV2 and TRBJ2-3, with D maybe TRBD1 (6 bases). The DNA end favors TRBJ2-7, so the J call may be wrong. Per the germline V gene, CDR1 is SNHLY and CDR2 is FYNNEI. The CDR3 is 15 residues long. CDR3 region: CATLPAPGDLDEQYF. CDR3 coding DNA: TGTGCCACCCTCCCGGCTCCAGGGGATTTGGACGAGCAGTACTTC.

In this sample, this clonotype turned up many times. The chain uses TRBV12-3 or TRBV12-4 and TRBJ2-7; 9 bases map to TRBD2. With 6 bases clipped from V and 2 bases from J, the junction kept 2 bases outside the gene matches. CDR3 size: 13 residues. The CDR3 region has the DNA TGTGCCAGCAGGGTAGCGGGAGCCTACGAGCAGTACTTC. Amino acids: CASRVAGAYEQYF.

This clonotype was seen a few times. This chain joins TRBV11-3 and TRBJ2-5, with a tentative D call TRBD2 (5 bases). Germline V gene sequence: CDR1 SGHNT, CDR2 YENEEA. V was pared by 5 bases and J by 5 bases, with 18 bases between. This CDR3 is 15 amino acids long. CDR3 sequence (DNA): TGTGCCAGCAGCCAAGATCCCGAGGGATGGGAGACCCAGTACTTC. It encodes CASSQDPEGWETQYF.

At least ten counts were recorded for this clonotype. This chain joins TRBV28 and TRBJ2-1; 9 nucleotides align to TRBD1. This CDR3 spans 16 amino acids. V lost 8 bases, J lost 5 bases, and 13 bases stayed unmatched. Germline CDR1 reads MDHEN; CDR2 reads SYDVKM. CDR3 DNA sequence: TGTGCCAGCGGAGTCAGACTCGGACAGGGGAACAATGAGCAGTTCTTC. Protein product: CASGVRLGQGNNEQFF.

This chain connects TRBV2 to TRBJ2-2; D is uncertain. This CDR3 has 14 amino acids. V was shortened by 6 bases and J by 7 bases, with 15 bases between the two germline ends. Germline loops: CDR1 SNHLY, CDR2 FYNNEI. The CDR3 spells CASSKTRSDGELFF. In DNA, the CDR3 is TGTGCCAGCAGCAAGACAAGATCGGACGGGGAGCTGTTTTTT.

There are many counts of this clonotype. The chain uses TRBV6-5 and TRBJ1-6, with D perhaps matching TRBD1 (5 bases). CDR1 and CDR2 (germline): MNHEY, SVGAGI. V was pared by 2 bases and J by 9 bases, with 11 bases between. This CDR3 has 14 residues. The CDR3: CASSYQGFVSPLHF. In DNA, the CDR3 is TGTGCCAGCAGTTACCAGGGTTTCGTTTCACCCCTCCACTTT.